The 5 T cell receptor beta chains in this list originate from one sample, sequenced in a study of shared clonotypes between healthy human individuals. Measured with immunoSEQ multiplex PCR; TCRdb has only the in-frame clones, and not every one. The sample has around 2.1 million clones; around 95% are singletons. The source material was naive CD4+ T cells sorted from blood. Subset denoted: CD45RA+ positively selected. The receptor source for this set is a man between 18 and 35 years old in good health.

The CDR3 sequence: CASSLAERRYEQYF. The CDR3 nucleotides are TGCGCCAGCAGCTTGGCCGAGCGGCGGTACGAGCAGTACTTC. The chain recombines TRBV5-1 with TRBJ2-7; maybe TRBD2 (5 bases). The germline V gene encodes CDR1 SGHRS and CDR2 YFSETQ. V was pared by 0 bases and J by 4 bases, with 11 bases between. There are 14 residues in the CDR3.

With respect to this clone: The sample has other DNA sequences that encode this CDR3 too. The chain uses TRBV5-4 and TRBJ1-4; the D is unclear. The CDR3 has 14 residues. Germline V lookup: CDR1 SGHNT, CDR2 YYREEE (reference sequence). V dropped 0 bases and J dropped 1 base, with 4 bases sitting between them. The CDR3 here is CASSLGGTNEKLFF. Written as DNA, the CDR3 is TGTGCCAGCAGCTTGGGTGGAACTAATGAAAAACTGTTTTTT.

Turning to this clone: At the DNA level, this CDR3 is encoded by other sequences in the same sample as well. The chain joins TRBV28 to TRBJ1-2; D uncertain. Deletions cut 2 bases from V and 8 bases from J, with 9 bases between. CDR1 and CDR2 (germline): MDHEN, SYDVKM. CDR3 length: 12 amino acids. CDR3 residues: CASSLPPRGYTF. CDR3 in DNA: TGTGCCAGCAGTTTACCCCCCAGAGGCTACACCTTC.

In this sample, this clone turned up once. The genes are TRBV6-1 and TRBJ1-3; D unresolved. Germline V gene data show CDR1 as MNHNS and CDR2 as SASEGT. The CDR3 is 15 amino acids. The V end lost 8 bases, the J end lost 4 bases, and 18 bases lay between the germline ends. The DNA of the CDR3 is TGTGCCAGCGAACTGGACGGTTCTGCCGGAAACACCATATATTTT. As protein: CASELDGSAGNTIYF.

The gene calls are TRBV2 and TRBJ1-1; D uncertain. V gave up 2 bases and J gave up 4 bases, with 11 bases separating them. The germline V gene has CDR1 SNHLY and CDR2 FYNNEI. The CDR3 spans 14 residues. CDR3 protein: CASSESGGSTEAFF. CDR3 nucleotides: TGTGCCAGCAGTGAATCGGGTGGGAGCACTGAAGCTTTCTTT.